This TCR beta chain was found in a study of cytomegalovirus exposure and HLA in healthy donors. Points from the study as a whole: Roughly even sequencing depth across donors was the assumption behind the presence/absence analyses. Several of the most significant clusters appeared linked to common viral pathogens, based on a later analysis. In a later analysis, TCR beta V- and J-gene trimming was associated with a missense DCLRE1C variant.

Germline V CDR1 and CDR2: SGHRS, YFSETQ. This CDR3 comprises 17 residues. V was shortened by 4 bases and J by 4 bases, with 18 bases between the two germline ends. Primers for the PCR totalled 60 Vbeta and 13 Jbeta. The table came from immunoSEQ multiplex PCR; TCRdb's copy has only in-frame clones and leaves some out. The sample shows roughly 150,000 clones, approximately 83% of them seen only once. To note about this clone: Its matching antigen is unknown.

The sequence came from a male donor in good health and CMV-seronegative. The chain has TRBV5-1 and TRBJ2-6; maybe TRBD2 (6 bases). The sequencing input was PBMCs. CDR3 sequence: CASSPIVGGSGANVLTF. CDR3 sequence (DNA): TGCGCCAGCAGCCCGATAGTTGGGGGGAGCGGGGCCAACGTCCTGACTTTC.